Listed here are 23 T cell receptor beta chains from one sample, sequenced in a study of blood T cells in healthy people across ages (dated by TCRdb to the mid-2010s). The receptor library was made with 5' RACE. The reads were generated on an Illumina HiSeq 2500. A second PCR of about 7 to 12 cycles was run with a J-beta primer mix and a sample-barcoded 5' primer. TCRdb passed the public sequencing reads through fastp at Q25 and MiXCR, retaining productive beta sequences. One record per CDR3 amino acid sequence lists the most common genes and DNA. Within this sample are 910,000 or so distinct CDR3 sequences, with 51% of them counted one time only. The ten largest clonotypes hold about a fifth of the sample. Sample: blood. The receptor source for this set is a woman aged 55-70 years in good health.

Only a few counts were recorded for this clonotype. The V call is TRBV20-1, the J call TRBJ1-6, with 8 bases aligning to TRBD1. Germline trimming cut 1 base from V and 7 bases from J; bases unmatched to any gene: 9. The CDR3 extends over 16 amino acids. Germline lookup yields CDR1 DFQATT and CDR2 SNEGSKA (reference sequence). The CDR3 reads CSARGPPGQANSPLHF. The CDR3 DNA is TGCAGTGCTAGAGGACCTCCGGGACAGGCGAATTCACCCCTCCACTTT.

The chain combines TRBV5-8 with TRBJ2-5; a possible D gene is TRBD2 (6 bases). Trimming left V 6 bases short and J 1 base short, with 16 bases between. The CDR3 is made up of 15 amino acids. Germline V gene sequence: CDR1 SGHTS, CDR2 YDEGEE. The CDR3: CASIQPPGLQETQYF. The CDR3 DNA sequence: TGTGCCAGCATCCAACCTCCGGGACTCCAAGAGACCCAGTACTTC.

The chain employs TRBV29-1 and TRBJ2-6; 7 nucleotides match TRBD1. In germline, CDR1 is SQVTM, CDR2 ANQGSEA. This CDR3 has 15 residues. The V and J ends lost 6 bases and 0 bases, in that order; junction bases with no gene match: 5. The CDR3 coding sequence is TGCAGCGTCGGGGACAGAGACTCTGGGGCCAACGTCCTGACTTTC. This sequence encodes CSVGDRDSGANVLTF. Filled out from reference TRBV29-1 and TRBJ2-6, the complete variable domain reads SAVISQKPSRDICQRGTSLTIQCQVDSQVTMMFWYRQQPGQSLTLIATANQGSEATYESGFVIDKFPISRPNLTFSTLTVSNMSPEDSSIYLCSVGDRDSGANVLTFGAGSRLTVL.

This chain links TRBV29-1 with TRBJ2-7, with D unresolved. Germline loops: CDR1 SQVTM, CDR2 ANQGSEA. Between the trimmed V and J ends, which lost 8 bases and 2 bases, there was a span of 10 bases. The length of the CDR3 is 11 residues. The CDR3 DNA reads TGCAGCCACAAAGAGCCCTACGAGCAGTACTTC. The encoded protein is CSHKEPYEQYF.

The chain is built from TRBV2 and TRBJ2-3; D unresolved. Germline V gene lookup returns CDR1 SNHLY and CDR2 FYNNEI. CDR3 length equals 14 residues. V was cut by 9 bases and J by 8 bases, with 21 bases left in between. The CDR3 bases are TGTGCCAGTACGCCCTCCCTAAACTTGTTTACGCAGTATTTT. Protein: CASTPSLNLFTQYF. Based on the CDR3 plus reference TRBV2 and TRBJ2-3, the full variable domain is EPEVTQTPSHQVTQMGQEVILRCVPISNHLYFYWYRQILGQKVEFLVSFYNNEISEKSEIFDDQFSVERPDGSNFTLKIRSTKLEDSAMYFCASTPSLNLFTQYFGPGTRLTVL.

This clonotype has a handful of counts. The chain uses TRBV29-1 and TRBJ2-7, with D possibly matching TRBD1 (7 bases). Germline V gives CDR1 SQVTM, CDR2 ANQGSEA. Trimming stripped 6 bases from V and 2 bases from J, with 20 bases between. The CDR3 has 15 residues. CDR3 DNA sequence: TGCAGCGTGGAGGGGGCTGGGGCGAGACCCTACGAGCAGTACTTC. Its protein is CSVEGAGARPYEQYF.

In its sample, this clonotype was seen once. The gene calls are TRBV7-2 and TRBJ2-5; maybe TRBD2 (6 bases). The end of the DNA is better explained by TRBJ2-7, so the J call may be wrong. Germline CDR1 SGHTA, CDR2 FQGNSA. This CDR3 has 14 residues. The CDR3 nucleotides are TGTGCCAGCAGCTCGGCAATCGGGAGTTCCGAGCAGTACTTC. Translation: CASSSAIGSSEQYF.

The chain uses TRBV27 and TRBJ2-3; the D is unclear. This CDR3 region has 13 residues. The V end lost 2 bases, the J end lost 5 bases, and 8 bases lay between the germline ends. The V gene's germline CDR1 is MNHEY and CDR2 SMNVEV (reference sequence). CDR3 sequence: CASSLRARDTQYF. The DNA of the CDR3 is TGTGCCAGCAGTTTACGGGCCCGAGATACGCAGTATTTT.

In regard to this clonotype: At one end, the junction sequence differs from germline, possibly due to a read error. The V and J genes are TRBV7-9 and TRBJ2-3; D is unclear. CDR3 length equals 15 residues. CDR1 is SEHNR and CDR2 is FQNEAQ in the germline V gene (reference sequence). The CDR3 protein is CACSPLGPYTDTQYF. In DNA form, the CDR3 reads TGTGCCTGCAGCCCCCTCGGGCCCTACACAGATACGCAGTATTTT.

V gene TRBV20-1 combines with J gene TRBJ2-1, with no clear D. The CDR3 length is 13 residues. V shed 8 bases and J shed 6 bases, with 17 bases lying between them. CDR1 is DFQATT, CDR2 SNEGSKA, per germline (reference sequence). CDR3 in amino acids: CSPKSGAGNEQFF. In nucleotides, the CDR3 is TGCAGTCCAAAGTCAGGAGCCGGCAATGAGCAGTTCTTC.

This clonotype was seen only a few times. V is TRBV10-3 and J is TRBJ2-7; 10 bases are shared with TRBD2. The CDR3 runs to 14 residues. Unmatched junction bases numbered 7, after V lost 4 bases and J lost 7 bases. CDR1 is ENHRY, CDR2 SYGVKD, per germline. The CDR3, as DNA: TGTGCCATCAGTGTACTAGCGGGATCAGGGGAGCAGTACTTC. Its protein product is CAISVLAGSGEQYF.

The chain employs TRBV3-1 and TRBJ2-5; the D is unclear. The CDR3 contains 14 residues. V lost 0 bases and J lost 5, with 10 bases in between. Germline-derived CDR1 and CDR2 are LGHDT and YNNKEL (reference sequence). Written as DNA, the CDR3 is TGTGCCAGCAGCCAAGAAACCCTAGGGGAGACCCAGTACTTC. Translated, it gives CASSQETLGETQYF.

This clonotype has only a few counts. CDR3 sequence (DNA): TGTGCCAGCAGCCCATCACGAACGTCCGGGACTATACAAGAGACCCAGTACTTC. Amino acids: CASSPSRTSGTIQETQYF. The V call is TRBV7-3, the J call TRBJ2-5, with TRBD2 matching over 7 bases. The germline V gene has CDR1 SGHTA and CDR2 FQGTGA. Trimming at V came to 5 bases and at J to 2 bases, leaving 17 bases not matched to a gene. The CDR3 sequence is 18 residues long.

This clonotype occurred a few times. This chain connects TRBV7-2 to TRBJ2-5, with TRBD2 matching 8 bases. This CDR3 has 14 amino acids. With 5 bases clipped from V and 7 bases from J, the junction kept 9 bases outside the gene matches. Germline V CDR1 and CDR2: SGHTA, FQGNSA. The chain's CDR3 is CASSPVLREGTQYF. The CDR3 nucleotides read TGTGCCAGCAGCCCCGTCTTACGGGAGGGGACCCAGTACTTC.

V gene TRBV7-2 combines with J gene TRBJ2-1; D is possibly TRBD2 (6 bases). Per the germline V gene, CDR1 is SGHTA and CDR2 is FQGNSA. Trimming cost V 7 bases and J 7 bases, with 23 bases left between them. The CDR3 is 16 amino acids. For the CDR3, the DNA is TGTGCCAGCACAGAATCCGGGAGACGGCTCCAAAATGAGCAGTTCTTC. Encoded protein: CASTESGRRLQNEQFF. Full variable domain (remainder filled in from reference TRBV7-2 and TRBJ2-1): GAGVSQSPSNKVTEKGKDVELRCDPISGHTALYWYRQSLGQGLEFLIYFQGNSAPDKSGLPSDRFSAERTGGSVSTLTIQRTQQEDSAVYLCASTESGRRLQNEQFFGPGTRLTVL.

This clonotype was seen a single time. The chain is built from TRBV20-1 and TRBJ2-1, with 9 bases fitting TRBD2. The CDR3 is 15 residues long. Germline V CDR1 and CDR2: DFQATT, SNEGSKA (reference sequence). V was clipped by 0 bases and J by 9 bases; unmatched bases: 9. CDR3 amino acids: CSARDRILAGIEQFF. The CDR3 DNA reads TGCAGTGCTAGAGATAGGATCCTAGCGGGGATTGAGCAGTTCTTC.

This chain connects TRBV2 to TRBJ2-3; 13 bases fit TRBD2. With 11 bases clipped from V and 8 bases from J, the junction kept 10 bases outside the gene matches. In germline, CDR1 is SNHLY, CDR2 FYNNEI. The CDR3 totals 14 residues. CDR3 protein: CAFRLAGGRGTQYF. CDR3 coding DNA: TGTGCCTTCAGACTAGCGGGAGGCCGTGGTACGCAGTATTTT.

This clonotype was counted a few times. The chain uses TRBV12-3 or TRBV12-4 and TRBJ1-4; 9 bases are a match to TRBD1. The ends lost 6 bases at V and 8 bases at J; junction bases unmatched: 10. This CDR3 spans 15 amino acids. The CDR3 region is CASSELGTGREKLFF. In DNA, the CDR3 is TGTGCCAGCAGCGAGCTGGGGACAGGGCGGGAAAAACTGTTTTTT.

The chain joins TRBV7-2 to TRBJ2-1; D remains ambiguous. The V gene's germline CDR1 is SGHTA and CDR2 FQGNSA. The CDR3 is 15 amino acids. The ends were cut back, 2 bases at V and 1 base at J, with 9 bases in the middle. CDR3 bases: TGTGCCAGCAGCTTATTATGGGGTTCCTACAATGAGCAGTTCTTC. Amino acid sequence: CASSLLWGSYNEQFF.

The CDR3 bases are TGTGCCACCAGCAGAGGGACAGATACGCAGTATTTT. Translation gives CATSRGTDTQYF. This chain joins TRBV15 and TRBJ2-3; D remains ambiguous. The CDR3 has 12 residues. From germline, CDR1 is LNHNV and CDR2 YYDKDF (reference sequence). The V and J ends lost 1 base and 3 bases respectively, with 2 bases between them.

The rearrangement uses TRBV6-5 and TRBJ2-3; 9 bases match TRBD1. CDR1 is MNHEY, CDR2 SVGAGI, per germline. The CDR3 sequence is 16 residues long. With V trimmed by 4 bases and J by 5 bases, 10 bases remained unmatched. The CDR3 here is CASSSLTGGSVDTQYF. CDR3 bases: TGTGCCAGCAGTTCTTTGACAGGGGGTAGTGTAGATACGCAGTATTTT.

The rearrangement links TRBV13 to TRBJ1-6; D is uncertain. Germline CDR1 PRHDT, CDR2 FYEKMQ (reference sequence). The V gene lost 2 bases and the J gene lost 6 bases, with 8 bases spanning the gap. The CDR3 is made up of 14 amino acids. Written as DNA, the CDR3 is TGTGCCAGCAGCTTATCTTCTACTAATTCACCCCTCCACTTT. This translates into CASSLSSTNSPLHF. The variable domain in full, with the rest retrieved from reference TRBV13 and TRBJ1-6, is AAGVIQSPRHLIKEKRETATLKCYPIPRHDTVYWYQQGPGQDPQFLISFYEKMQSDKGSIPDRFSAQQFSDYHSELNMSSLELGDSALYFCASSLSSTNSPLHFGNGTRLTVT.

The chain employs TRBV10-1 and TRBJ2-5, with D unresolved. CDR1 and CDR2 (germline): WNHNN, SYGVQD (reference sequence). The CDR3 is 8 residues long. CDR3 sequence reads: CPGRTQYF. CDR3 nucleotide sequence: TGCCCAGGTCGGACCCAGTACTTC.